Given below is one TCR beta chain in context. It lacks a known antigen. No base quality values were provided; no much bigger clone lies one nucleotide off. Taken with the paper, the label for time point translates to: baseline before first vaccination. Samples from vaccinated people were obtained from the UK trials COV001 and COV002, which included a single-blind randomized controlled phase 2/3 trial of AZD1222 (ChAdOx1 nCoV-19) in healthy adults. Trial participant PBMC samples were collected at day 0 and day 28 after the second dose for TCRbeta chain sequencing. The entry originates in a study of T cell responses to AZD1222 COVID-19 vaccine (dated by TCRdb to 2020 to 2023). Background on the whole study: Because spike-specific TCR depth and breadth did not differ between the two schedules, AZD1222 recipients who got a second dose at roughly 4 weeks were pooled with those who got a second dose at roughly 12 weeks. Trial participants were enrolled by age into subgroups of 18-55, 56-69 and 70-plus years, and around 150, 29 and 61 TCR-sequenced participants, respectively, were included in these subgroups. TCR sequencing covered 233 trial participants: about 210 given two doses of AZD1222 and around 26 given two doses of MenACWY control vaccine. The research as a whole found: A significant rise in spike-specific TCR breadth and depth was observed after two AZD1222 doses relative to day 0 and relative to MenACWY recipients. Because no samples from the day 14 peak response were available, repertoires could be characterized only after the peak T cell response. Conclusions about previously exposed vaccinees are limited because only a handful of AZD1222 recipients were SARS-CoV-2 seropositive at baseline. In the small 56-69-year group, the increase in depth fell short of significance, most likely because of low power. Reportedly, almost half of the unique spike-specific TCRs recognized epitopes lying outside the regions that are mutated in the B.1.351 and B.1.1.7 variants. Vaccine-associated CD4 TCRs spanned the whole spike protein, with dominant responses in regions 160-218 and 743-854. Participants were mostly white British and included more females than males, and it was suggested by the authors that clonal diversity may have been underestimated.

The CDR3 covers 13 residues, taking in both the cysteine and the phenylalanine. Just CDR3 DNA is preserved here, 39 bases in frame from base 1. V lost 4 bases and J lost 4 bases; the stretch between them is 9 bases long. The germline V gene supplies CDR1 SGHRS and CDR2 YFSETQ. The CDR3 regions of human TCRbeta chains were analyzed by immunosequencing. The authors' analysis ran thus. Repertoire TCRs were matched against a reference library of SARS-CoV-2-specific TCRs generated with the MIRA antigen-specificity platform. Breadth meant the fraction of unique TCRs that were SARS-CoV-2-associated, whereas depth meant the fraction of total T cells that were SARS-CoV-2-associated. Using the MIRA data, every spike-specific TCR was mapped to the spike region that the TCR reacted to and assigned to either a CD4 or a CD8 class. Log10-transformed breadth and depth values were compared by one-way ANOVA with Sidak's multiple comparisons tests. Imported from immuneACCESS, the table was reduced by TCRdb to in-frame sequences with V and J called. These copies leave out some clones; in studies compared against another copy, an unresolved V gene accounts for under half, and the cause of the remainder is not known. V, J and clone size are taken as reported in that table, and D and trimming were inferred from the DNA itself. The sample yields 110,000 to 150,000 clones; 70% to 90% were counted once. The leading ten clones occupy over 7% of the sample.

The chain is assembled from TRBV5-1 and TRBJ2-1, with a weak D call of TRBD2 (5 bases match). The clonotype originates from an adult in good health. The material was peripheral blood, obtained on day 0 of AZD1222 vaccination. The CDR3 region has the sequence CASSKGEYNEQFF. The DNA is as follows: TGCGCCAGCAGCAAGGGAGAATACAATGAGCAGTTCTTC.